This T cell receptor beta chain came from a study of identical twins. A note on this clonotype: Its antigen is currently unknown.

A universal primer site was incorporated via template switching, and the cDNA contained unique molecular identifiers. TCRdb re-called the 5' RACE reads through MiXCR, storing one row per CDR3 protein. This sample has just under 650,000 distinct CDR3 sequences; around 7.4% occur once, and the top ten carry 1.6%. CDR1 and CDR2 from the germline V gene are SGHRS and YFSETQ. The CDR3 extends over 16 amino acids. Germline trimming cut 3 bases from V and 3 bases from J; bases unmatched to any gene: 7. Study outcomes and limitations: Less excess twin sharing appeared in beta out-of-frame sequences. Out-of-frame alpha sequences shared by twins showed excess low generation probability.

The donor group consisted entirely of healthy Caucasians. This sample was also put to use in a study of yellow fever vaccine responses in identical twins.

The chain links TRBV5-1 to TRBJ2-1; 9 bases match TRBD2. This receptor was identified in a woman aged 18 to 35 in good health. The source material was PBMCs. CDR3 in amino acids: CASSSATSGNYNEQFF. In DNA, the CDR3 is TGCGCCAGCAGCTCCGCGACTAGCGGTAACTACAATGAGCAGTTCTTC.